What follows are 31 T cell receptor beta chains derived from one specimen sequenced in a study of cytomegalovirus exposure and HLA in healthy donors. 13 Jbeta primers and 60 Vbeta primers were used for the PCR. Only in-frame clones appear in the TCRdb table, and some are missing; sequencing was by immunoSEQ multiplex PCR. This sample has some 98,000 clones, with under 85% found just once. Material for sequencing was PBMCs. Receptors originate from a man aged 18 to 35 in good health and CMV-seropositive.

CDR3 in DNA: TGTGCCAGCCACGACATGACCTTGAACACTGAAGCTTTCTTT. Translation: CASHDMTLNTEAFF. J is TRBJ1-1 and V is TRBV28, with D unresolved. CDR3 length: 14 amino acids. Trimming took off 8 bases at V and 0 bases at J, with 13 bases between the two ends. Germline CDR1 reads MDHEN; CDR2 reads SYDVKM.

The rearrangement joins TRBV10-2 to TRBJ1-1; 8 nucleotides agree with TRBD1. The CDR3 consists of 15 residues. Trimming cost V 6 bases and J 7 bases; bases outside gene matches: 13. Germline lookup yields CDR1 WSHSY and CDR2 SAAADI. The CDR3 DNA follows: TGCGCCAGCAGCCCCACAGGGGGTCGAATGGGTGAAGCTTTCTTT. Translated, it gives CASSPTGGRMGEAFF.

The rearrangement joins TRBV10-1 to TRBJ2-7; a possible D gene is TRBD2 (5 bases). Germline V gives CDR1 WNHNN, CDR2 SYGVQD (reference sequence). The CDR3 sequence is 14 residues long. The V and J ends lost 5 bases and 2 bases respectively, with 13 bases between them. The CDR3 coding sequence is TGCGCCAGCAGTCCTAGGACTGAGACCTACGAGCAGTACTTC. Translated, it gives CASSPRTETYEQYF.

This chain joins TRBV11-2 and TRBJ2-7; perhaps TRBD1 as D (5 bases). Germline lookup yields CDR1 SGHAT and CDR2 FQNNGV. V shed 4 bases and J shed 4 bases, with 11 bases lying between them. This CDR3 contains 13 residues. CDR3 loop: CASSSGADYEQYF. In nucleotides, the CDR3 is TGTGCCAGCAGCTCTGGGGCAGATTACGAGCAGTACTTC.

V and J are TRBV6-5 and TRBJ1-2; TRBD1 matches at 10 bases. The CDR3 is 15 residues long. Germline V gene sequence: CDR1 MNHEY, CDR2 SVGAGI. Trimming cost V 5 bases and J 8 bases; bases outside gene matches: 11. CDR3 protein: CASSQSIGTGDGYTF. The CDR3 coding sequence is TGTGCCAGCAGTCAATCGATCGGGACAGGGGACGGCTACACCTTC.

The chain employs TRBV6-1 and TRBJ1-5; D is uncertain. V dropped 5 bases and J dropped 2 bases, with 13 bases sitting between them. CDR1 and CDR2 (germline): MNHNS, SASEGT. This CDR3 contains 15 residues. The CDR3 protein is CASSPGLLGNQPQHF. The CDR3 nucleotides read TGTGCCAGCAGTCCGGGTTTGTTGGGCAATCAGCCCCAGCATTTT.

The CDR3 spells CASSQIMGGTEAFF. In nucleotides, the CDR3 is TGCGCCAGCAGCCAAATAATGGGGGGCACTGAAGCTTTCTTT. This sequence joins TRBV4-1 and TRBJ1-1; D perhaps matches TRBD1 (5 bases). The CDR3 totals 14 residues. Trimming took off 2 bases at V and 4 bases at J, with 11 bases between the two ends. Germline CDR1 MGHRA, CDR2 YSYEKL.

This sequence joins TRBV6-5 and TRBJ1-2; D perhaps matches TRBD1 (6 bases). V lost 5 bases and J lost 5, with 6 bases in between. This CDR3 has 11 residues. Germline V gene sequence: CDR1 MNHEY, CDR2 SVGAGI. The CDR3 spells CASSTGYGYTF. CDR3 bases: TGTGCCAGCAGTACAGGGTATGGCTACACCTTC.

The chain has TRBV19 and TRBJ2-7; TRBD1 is a possible D gene (6 bases). Germline CDR1 is LNHDA and CDR2 is SQIVND (reference sequence). V was pared by 6 bases and J by 2 bases, with 17 bases between. The CDR3 runs to 15 residues. CDR3 loop: CASRQIPTGAYEQYF. Written as DNA, the CDR3 is TGTGCCAGTAGGCAAATCCCGACAGGAGCCTACGAGCAGTACTTC.

This clone was counted a few times. The gene calls are TRBV15 and TRBJ1-2; 9 bases agree with TRBD1. Germline-derived CDR1 and CDR2 are LNHNV and YYDKDF (reference sequence). V shed 3 bases, J shed 6 bases, and the junction held 8 bases outside the gene matches. The CDR3 contains 15 residues. The CDR3 region has the DNA TGTGCCACCAGCAGCGTCTTCACAGGGGGCCATGGCTACACCTTC. This translates into CATSSVFTGGHGYTF.

Here the CDR3 DNA reads TGTGCCAGCAGCCTTTCGCGCGGGGAAAAACTGTTTTTT. Translating gives CASSLSRGEKLFF. The chain combines TRBV7-9 with TRBJ1-4; D is unclear. The CDR3 consists of 13 residues. Germline V gene sequence: CDR1 SEHNR, CDR2 FQNEAQ (reference sequence). V lost 5 bases, J lost 8 bases, and 12 bases lay in between.

The chain has TRBV6-1 and TRBJ1-5; D ambiguous. V was clipped by 4 bases and J by 3 bases, with 7 bases between them. The CDR3 totals 13 residues. Germline V gene data show CDR1 as MNHNS and CDR2 as SASEGT. The CDR3 bases are TGTGCCAGCAGTGTAACAGTCAATCAGCCCCAGCATTTT. Protein: CASSVTVNQPQHF.

The gene calls are TRBV5-4 and TRBJ2-3; 14 bases align to TRBD2. Per the germline V gene, CDR1 is SGHNT and CDR2 is YYREEE (reference sequence). CDR3 length equals 16 residues. Unmatched junction bases numbered 2, after V lost 4 bases and J lost 1 base. The CDR3 DNA sequence: TGTGCCAGCAGCACGGGACTAGCGGGGGGCACAGATACGCAGTATTTT. Protein sequence: CASSTGLAGGTDTQYF.

This chain uses TRBV7-9 with TRBJ1-1, with 9 bases lining up with TRBD1. The CDR3 consists of 15 residues. Germline loops: CDR1 SEHNR, CDR2 FQNEAQ (reference sequence). V dropped 5 bases and J dropped 4; count of bases not matched to a gene: 8. CDR3 DNA: TGTGCCAGCAGCCCCAAGGGACAGGGCGTCACTGAAGCTTTCTTT. It encodes CASSPKGQGVTEAFF.

The chain employs TRBV7-6 and TRBJ1-3, with D hard to call. The V gene's germline CDR1 is SGHVS and CDR2 FNYEAQ. Trimming shortened V by 5 bases and J by 1 base, and 6 bases separated the two germline ends. This CDR3 spans 13 amino acids. In nucleotides, the CDR3 is TGTGCCAGCAGCGAGGAATCTGGAAACACCATATATTTT. It codes for CASSEESGNTIYF.

The rearrangement uses TRBV7-8 and TRBJ2-7; tentatively, D is TRBD1 (5 bases). Trimming took off 1 base at V and 0 bases at J, with 13 bases between the two ends. Germline CDR1 SGHVS, CDR2 FQNEAQ. The CDR3 runs to 16 residues. This chain's CDR3 is CASSLVQGGSSYEQYF. Written as DNA, the CDR3 is TGTGCCAGCAGCTTAGTCCAGGGTGGAAGCTCCTACGAGCAGTACTTC. Variable domain in full (rest from reference TRBV7-8 and TRBJ2-7): GAGVSQSPRYKVAKRGQDVALRCDPISGHVSLFWYQQALGQGPEFLTYFQNEAQLDKSGLPSDRFFAERPEGSVSTLKIQRTQQEDSAVYLCASSLVQGGSSYEQYFGPGTRLTVT.

The chain couples TRBV5-1 to TRBJ1-5; 7 positions match TRBD1. Germline-derived CDR1 and CDR2 are SGHRS and YFSETQ. The CDR3 is 15 residues long. The V and J ends lost 4 bases and 2 bases, in that order; junction bases with no gene match: 6. The CDR3 region is CASSPAGGGNQPQHF. As DNA, the CDR3 is TGCGCCAGCAGCCCCGCAGGGGGTGGCAATCAGCCCCAGCATTTT.

The rearrangement links TRBV4-2 to TRBJ2-5; the match to TRBD1 covers 8 bases. The CDR3 is made up of 15 amino acids. Per the germline V gene, CDR1 is LGHNA and CDR2 is YNFKEQ. V lost 0 bases to trimming and J lost 4 bases; unmatched junction nucleotides: 4. CDR3 sequence reads: CASSQDTGGRETQYF. CDR3 in DNA: TGTGCCAGCAGCCAAGATACAGGGGGGAGAGAGACCCAGTACTTC.

The V and J genes are TRBV6-1 and TRBJ2-1; TRBD1 matches 9 bases. The CDR3 length is 14 residues. CDR1 and CDR2 from the germline V gene are MNHNS and SASEGT. The V and J ends lost 5 bases and 8 bases, in that order; junction bases with no gene match: 7. This CDR3 is CASSTYRGLDEQFF. CDR3 DNA sequence: TGTGCCAGCAGTACTTACAGGGGGCTCGATGAGCAGTTCTTC.

This clone has just a few counts. The genes are TRBV28 and TRBJ2-5; the D is unclear. V lost 5 bases and J 5 bases, leaving 9 bases between the germline ends. This CDR3 is built from 12 residues. Germline values: CDR1 MDHEN, CDR2 SYDVKM. The CDR3 is CASSAQSETQYF. DNA for the CDR3: TGTGCCAGCAGTGCCCAGTCGGAGACCCAGTACTTC.

The V gene is TRBV30, the J gene TRBJ1-6, with 9 bases matching TRBD1. The V and J ends lost 3 bases and 7 bases, in that order; junction bases with no gene match: 7. The CDR3 contains 15 residues. Germline V gene lookup returns CDR1 GTSNPN and CDR2 SVGIG (reference sequence). The CDR3 DNA reads TGTGCCTGGAGGCCCCCCGGGACAGGGAATTCACCCCTCCACTTT. Translated: CAWRPPGTGNSPLHF.

The rearrangement joins TRBV6-5 to TRBJ2-5; 9 positions agree with TRBD2. Trimming removed 6 bases from V and 1 base from J; junction bases left unmatched: 6. The CDR3 length is 15 residues. CDR1 MNHEY and CDR2 SVGAGI come from the germline V gene. This CDR3 is CASSLSGGIQETQYF. As DNA, the CDR3 is TGTGCCAGCAGCTTAAGCGGGGGGATCCAAGAGACCCAGTACTTC.

The chain recombines TRBV6-1 with TRBJ2-3; D perhaps matches TRBD1 (5 bases). CDR3 length equals 14 residues. Germline V gene data show CDR1 as MNHNS and CDR2 as SASEGT. V lost 3 bases to trimming and J lost 5 bases, with 12 bases between them. The CDR3, as DNA: TGTGCCAGCAGTGACAGGGTTTATAGAGATACGCAGTATTTT. Its protein product is CASSDRVYRDTQYF.

CDR3 nucleotides: TGTGCCACTGGTTTAGCGGGGGCCTCCTACGAGCAGTACTTC. This translates into CATGLAGASYEQYF. This chain uses TRBV5-8 with TRBJ2-7; 9 nucleotides align to TRBD2. The junction had 7 bases not matched to a gene; V was cut back by 9 bases and J by 0 bases. Germline assignment: CDR1 SGHTS and CDR2 YDEGEE. This CDR3 region has 14 residues.

The chain is built from TRBV7-2 and TRBJ2-2, with D unclear. V dropped 5 bases and J dropped 2 bases, with 6 bases sitting between them. The CDR3 runs 13 residues. The germline V gene encodes CDR1 SGHTA and CDR2 FQGNSA. The CDR3 nucleotides read TGTGCCAGCAGCCCCTACAACACCGGGGAGCTGTTTTTT. Translated: CASSPYNTGELFF.

The chain has TRBV5-6 and TRBJ2-7; 9 bases align to TRBD2. The CDR3 has 15 amino acids. Germline CDR1 is SGHDT and CDR2 is YYEEEE. V lost 2 bases to trimming and J lost 1 base; unmatched junction nucleotides: 4. Written as DNA, the CDR3 is TGTGCCAGCAGCTTAAGACTAGCGGATTCCTACGAGCAGTACTTC. Its translation: CASSLRLADSYEQYF.

In DNA form, the CDR3 reads TGTGCCGCGCCGGGACAGCGGCAGGGAGAGCAGTACTTC. This sequence encodes CAAPGQRQGEQYF. V and J are TRBV2 and TRBJ2-7; 7 bases are a match to TRBD1. After removal of 11 bases from V and 7 bases from J, the junction contained 14 bases not matched to a gene. CDR3 length: 13 residues. Germline assignment: CDR1 SNHLY and CDR2 FYNNEI.

V gene TRBV5-8 combines with J gene TRBJ1-1; 10 bases fit TRBD1. The germline gives CDR1 SGHTS, CDR2 YDEGEE. The CDR3 is 15 amino acids. The V segment lost 2 bases and the J segment 4 bases; nucleotides outside the gene matches: 5. The chain's CDR3 is CASSFQRTGGTEAFF. CDR3 in DNA: TGTGCCAGCAGCTTCCAGAGGACAGGGGGCACTGAAGCTTTCTTT.

This clone was counted a few times. V and J are TRBV6-5 and TRBJ2-2; 11 nucleotides agree with TRBD1. CDR3 size: 15 residues. V was pared by 6 bases and J by 9 bases, with 9 bases of the junction left unmatched. Germline CDR1 is MNHEY and CDR2 is SVGAGI. CDR3 DNA: TGTGCCAGCAGCCCCGGGACAGGGGGTTACAGGGAGCTGTTTTTT. Translated, it gives CASSPGTGGYRELFF.

The rearrangement links TRBV5-1 to TRBJ1-4; D not certain. Germline loops: CDR1 SGHRS, CDR2 YFSETQ. This CDR3 comprises 15 residues. Trimming took 6 bases from V and 6 from J, leaving 18 bases between them. CDR3 in amino acids: CASKSTGGSDEKLFF. The DNA of the CDR3 is TGCGCCAGCAAATCTACTGGCGGGTCTGATGAAAAACTGTTTTTT.

V and J are TRBV2 and TRBJ2-3; 14 bases agree with TRBD2. The CDR3 spans 18 residues. Germline CDR1 is SNHLY and CDR2 is FYNNEI. V was pared by 7 bases and J by 0 bases, with 9 bases of the junction left unmatched. CDR3 nucleotide sequence: TGTGCCAGCAATAGGGGACTAGCGGGGGCGAAAAGCACAGATACGCAGTATTTT. This translates into CASNRGLAGAKSTDTQYF.